The 17 T cell receptor beta chains below come from one sample, sequenced in a study of T cells after yellow fever vaccination. From the 5' RACE reads, TCRdb called clonotypes with MiXCR, one entry per CDR3 protein. The sample holds around 29,000 distinct CDR3 sequences, about 6% seen once. The material sequenced was PBMCs, either bulk or a sorted T-cell subset (CD4+, CD8+, memory, or dextramer-sorted; not recorded which), taken on the day of the yellow fever booster vaccination. The source is a man aged 25-40 years who received the YFV17D yellow fever vaccine.

Here the CDR3 DNA reads TGTGCCAGCAGCGATCTGAGCGAGCAGTACTTC. Residues: CASSDLSEQYF. The chain couples TRBV5-4 to TRBJ2-7; D uncertain. Between the trimmed V and J ends, which lost 4 bases and 6 bases, there was a span of 8 bases. The CDR3 spans 11 residues. Germline V gene data show CDR1 as SGHNT and CDR2 as YYREEE (reference sequence).

This clonotype was counted once. The rearrangement uses TRBV20-1 and TRBJ1-1; weak D call: TRBD1 (6 bases). The CDR3 loop spans 14 amino acids. V was pared by 3 bases and J by 5 bases, with 16 bases between. Germline CDR1 DFQATT, CDR2 SNEGSKA (reference sequence). The CDR3 reads CSASTNREWTEAFF. The DNA of the CDR3 is TGCAGTGCTAGTACGAACAGGGAATGGACTGAAGCTTTCTTT.

This clonotype occurred a few times. The CDR3 nucleotides are TGCGCCAGCAGCTTGGACAGCGGGAGGACCAATGAGCAGTTCTTC. As protein: CASSLDSGRTNEQFF. The V call is TRBV5-1, the J call TRBJ2-1; 9 bases map to TRBD2. Germline-derived CDR1 and CDR2 are SGHRS and YFSETQ. Trimming cost V 0 bases and J 6 bases; bases outside gene matches: 4. This CDR3 region has 15 residues.

This clonotype was detected ten times or more. The chain combines TRBV5-1 with TRBJ2-3, with D possibly matching TRBD2 (5 bases). CDR3 length: 15 amino acids. Trimming took off 6 bases at V and 5 bases at J, with 19 bases between the two ends. Germline CDR1 SGHRS, CDR2 YFSETQ. CDR3 amino acids: CASKRYGSEGDTQYF. CDR3 nucleotide sequence: TGCGCCAGCAAGAGATATGGGAGTGAGGGAGATACGCAGTATTTT.

Worth noting for this clonotype: Here the CDR3 omits its conserved ending phenylalanine or tryptophan, so a read error is the likely source. The V gene is TRBV29-1, the J gene TRBJ2-5; 14 nucleotides line up with TRBD2. The trim removed 7 bases at V and 6 bases at J, leaving 10 bases unmatched. The CDR3 is 15 residues long. The germline V gene has CDR1 SQVTM and CDR2 ANQGSEA. The CDR3 DNA sequence: TGCAGCGCCCGAGGACTAGCGGGAGGCCGAAAGACCCAGTACTCC. Amino acid sequence: CSARGLAGGRKTQYS.

This clonotype was found many times. The chain is built from TRBV6-6 and TRBJ2-3; the match to TRBD2 covers 7 bases. Germline loops: CDR1 MNHNY, CDR2 SVGAGI (reference sequence). V lost 5 bases to trimming and J lost 4 bases; unmatched junction nucleotides: 3. This CDR3 has 13 amino acids. The CDR3 is CASSPAGADTQYF. As DNA, the CDR3 is TGTGCCAGCAGTCCCGCGGGGGCAGATACGCAGTATTTT.

This clonotype was detected many times. The CDR3, as DNA: TGTGCCATCAGTGAGTCGAATGGGGGACAAGAGACCCAGTACTTC. Translated: CAISESNGGQETQYF. This sequence joins TRBV10-3 and TRBJ2-5; perhaps D is TRBD1 or TRBD2 (5 bases each). Germline V gene data show CDR1 as ENHRY and CDR2 as SYGVKD. This CDR3 region has 15 residues. With 0 bases removed from V and 2 bases from J, the gap between germline ends came to 10 bases.

This clonotype was found a few times. This chain uses TRBV6-5 with TRBJ2-7; 8 bases line up with TRBD2. J gave up 6 bases and V 2 bases, and 6 bases lay outside the gene matches. CDR3 length: 14 amino acids. Germline V gene data show CDR1 as MNHEY and CDR2 as SVGAGI. Here the CDR3 reads CASSYGTRSSEQYF. The CDR3 DNA sequence: TGTGCCAGCAGTTACGGGACTAGAAGTAGCGAGCAGTACTTC.

This clonotype was seen repeatedly, ten times or more. The chain joins TRBV29-1 to TRBJ2-3, with 8 bases identical to TRBD1. Germline values: CDR1 SQVTM, CDR2 ANQGSEA. CDR3 length: 12 residues. Germline trimming cut 3 bases from V and 6 bases from J; bases unmatched to any gene: 2. In DNA form, the CDR3 reads TGCAGCGTTGAGACAGGGGCTGATACGCAGTATTTT. It encodes CSVETGADTQYF.

This clonotype was counted many times. The chain links TRBV20-1 to TRBJ1-2; tentatively, D is TRBD1 (6 bases). Germline CDR1 is DFQATT and CDR2 is SNEGSKA (reference sequence). The V end lost 2 bases, the J end lost 2 bases, and 12 bases lay between the germline ends. This CDR3 is built from 14 residues. CDR3 sequence reads: CSARTGTPNYGYTF. DNA for the CDR3: TGCAGTGCTAGAACCGGGACACCGAACTATGGCTACACCTTC.

The gene calls are TRBV19 and TRBJ2-7; TRBD1 matches 9 bases. The V and J ends lost 8 bases and 7 bases, in that order; junction bases with no gene match: 15. Germline V CDR1 and CDR2: LNHDA, SQIVND (reference sequence). The CDR3 runs 15 residues. The CDR3 coding sequence is TGTGCCAGTTCGCCTGGGACAGGGAAGCTCTGGGAGCAGTACTTC. Translated: CASSPGTGKLWEQYF.

In this sample, this clonotype turned up a few times. CDR3 region: CASSPGAGVLSSYNEQFF. The CDR3 DNA reads as TGTGCCAGCTCACCGGGCGCGGGGGTGCTGAGCTCCTACAATGAGCAGTTCTTC. The chain has TRBV18 and TRBJ2-1, with 7 bases that match TRBD2. The CDR3 sequence is 18 residues long. The trim removed 3 bases at V and 0 bases at J, leaving 11 bases unmatched. CDR1 is KGHSH and CDR2 is LQKENI in the germline V gene.

At least ten counts were recorded for this clonotype. This chain connects TRBV4-2 to TRBJ2-7, with 7 bases aligning to TRBD2. CDR3 length: 15 amino acids. Per germline, CDR1 LGHNA and CDR2 YNFKEQ. Unmatched junction bases numbered 9, after V lost 1 base and J lost 6 bases. The CDR3 coding sequence is TGTGCCAGCAGCCAAGGGGGCGGGAGCTGGCCCGAGCAGTACTTC. Its protein product is CASSQGGGSWPEQYF.

There are many counts of this clonotype. This sequence joins TRBV5-1 and TRBJ2-1; 7 bases are shared with TRBD2. Germline-derived CDR1 and CDR2 are SGHRS and YFSETQ. This CDR3 has 13 amino acids. Trimming removed 1 base from V and 8 bases from J; junction bases left unmatched: 3. In nucleotides, the CDR3 is TGCGCCAGCAGCTTGTATGCGGGGGATGAGCAGTTCTTC. Translated: CASSLYAGDEQFF.

There are many counts of this clonotype. The chain uses TRBV28 and TRBJ2-7; 11 bases fit TRBD2. From germline, CDR1 is MDHEN and CDR2 SYDVKM. V shed 5 bases and J 7 bases; nucleotides not matched to a gene: 10. This CDR3 is built from 15 residues. In DNA, the CDR3 is TGTGCCAGCAGTAGACCACTAGCGGGAGTTGGAGAGCAGTACTTC. Amino acid sequence: CASSRPLAGVGEQYF.

Only a few counts were recorded for this clonotype. The V call is TRBV5-1, the J call TRBJ2-4; unclear D gene. Germline loops: CDR1 SGHRS, CDR2 YFSETQ. The length of the CDR3 is 17 residues. V was trimmed by 4 bases and J by 2 bases, leaving 19 bases between them. The CDR3 DNA reads TGCGCCAGCAGCCTCACGACGGATCTGACGACCAAAAACATTCAGTACTTC. Encoded protein: CASSLTTDLTTKNIQYF.

The sample holds many counts of this clonotype. The V and J genes are TRBV10-3 and TRBJ2-7; 8 bases are a match to TRBD1. The length of the CDR3 is 12 residues. Trimming removed 4 bases from V and 6 bases from J; junction bases left unmatched: 2. Germline values: CDR1 ENHRY, CDR2 SYGVKD. CDR3 loop: CAISATGGEQYF. In DNA, the CDR3 is TGTGCCATCAGTGCCACAGGGGGCGAGCAGTACTTC.